This T cell receptor (beta chain) appears in the sequencing data of a study of T cell responses to AZD1222 COVID-19 vaccine. Across the study: Pooled together were second doses at about 4 or about 12 weeks. Notes on the study in general: Unmutated regions of variants are reportedly targeted by nearly half of spike-specific TCRs. Elevations in Spike-specific TCR breadth and depth followed administration of two AZD1222 doses. It should be noted that donors were predominantly white British and more often female, and clonal diversity was possibly underestimated.

Details on this clone: What it binds is not known.

Method: immunoSEQ multiplex PCR; TCRdb's copy keeps in-frame clones and lacks some. This sample has tens of thousands of clones, with 80% to 90% found just once. CDR1 is SGHVS and CDR2 is FNYEAQ in the germline V gene. CDR3 length: 13 residues. V lost 1 base, J lost 6 bases, and 7 bases lay in between. The chain links TRBV7-6 to TRBJ1-5; D is unclear. The input for sequencing was peripheral blood, taken on day 0 of AZD1222 vaccination. This sequence was found in an adult in good health. Here the CDR3 reads CASSLGLTQPQHF. The CDR3 nucleotides read TGTGCCAGCAGCTTAGGGTTGACTCAGCCCCAGCATTTT.